The TCR beta chain under discussion was sequenced for a study of blood T cells in healthy people across ages. Study observations and caveats: Both naive CD4+ cell counts and diversity were greater in long-lived donors than in aged donors. Diversity figures based on one million T cells were deemed too low.

With V trimmed by 4 bases and J by 5 bases, 6 bases remained unmatched. Germline lookup yields CDR1 SGDLS and CDR2 YYNGEE. CDR3 length: 14 amino acids. This clonotype was seen a handful of times. What it binds is unknown. The second PCR ran about 6 to 12 cycles with a sample-barcoded 5' primer and J-beta primers. MiXCR, run by TCRdb on the 5' RACE reads, gives a single entry per CDR3 protein. Seen here are 780,000 or so distinct CDR3 sequences, 20% to 30% observed once, and the top ten hold 3% to 4%. These data also formed part of another study, on T cells of mothers and their children.

The rearrangement joins TRBV9 to TRBJ2-5, with TRBD1 identical over 9 bases. The receptor was derived from a boy between 10 and 17 years old in good health. Material: blood. CDR3 region: CASSPETGGETQYF. CDR3 DNA sequence: TGTGCCAGCAGCCCAGAGACAGGGGGGGAGACCCAGTACTTC.